These T cell receptor beta chains were read from a single sample in a study of shared clonotypes between healthy human individuals. TCRdb's table, derived via immunoSEQ multiplex PCR, lists solely in-frame clones and lacks some. The sample lists 490,000 or so clones; approximately 79% were seen once. The sample taken for sequencing was PBMCs. These receptors all come from a woman aged 40 to 55 in good health. Some clones in this sample may be carry-over from other donors' samples. The CDR3 runs from the conserved cysteine through the conserved F or W. A D gene is named only where the DNA matches it firmly. A row's size may be missing; if present it is once, few, many or a size class.

>once|TRBV2|.|TRBJ1-2
CASSADRYYYGYTF
TGTGCCAGCAGTGCGGACAGATACTACTATGGCTACACCTTC
>many|TRBV6-1|.|TRBJ1-4
CASSEALGSNEKLFF
TGTGCCAGCAGTGAAGCGTTGGGGTCTAATGAAAAACTGTTTTTT
>few|TRBV27|.|TRBJ2-7
CASSLGQHASEQYF
TGTGCCAGCAGTTTAGGACAACATGCGTCCGAGCAGTACTTC
>.|TRBV19|TRBD2|TRBJ2-2
CASSRGTSGRTNTGELFF
TGTGCCAGTAGTCGAGGGACTAGCGGTAGGACGAACACCGGGGAGCTGTTTTTT
>.|TRBV6-5|.|TRBJ2-1
CASSTQGYDENEQFF
TGTGCCAGCAGTACACAGGGCTATGATGAGAATGAGCAGTTCTTC
>.|TRBV25-1|.|TRBJ1-5
CASSDRRNQPQHF
TGTGCCAGCAGTGACCGGAGGAATCAGCCCCAGCATTTT
>.|TRBV19|.|TRBJ2-6
CASRGSGGANVLTF
TGTGCCAGTAGGGGGTCTGGCGGGGCCAACGTCCTGACTTTC
>.|TRBV6-5|TRBD2|TRBJ2-7
CASSLLAGGATEQYF
TGTGCCAGCAGTTTATTAGCGGGAGGGGCCACCGAGCAGTACTTC
>.|TRBV19|TRBD2|TRBJ2-1
CASSMGLAGVVEQFF
TGTGCCAGTAGTATGGGACTAGCGGGAGTAGTTGAGCAGTTCTTC
>.|TRBV7-9|.|TRBJ1-1
CASSSGAFTNTEAFF
TGTGCCAGCAGCTCAGGGGCCTTTACCAACACTGAAGCTTTCTTT
>.|TRBV7-9|.|TRBJ2-2
CASSGDSFPTGELFF
TGTGCCAGCAGTGGAGACAGTTTCCCCACCGGGGAGCTGTTTTTT
>.|TRBV30|.|TRBJ1-5
CAWRMDSNQPQHF
TGTGCCTGGAGGATGGATAGCAATCAGCCCCAGCATTTT